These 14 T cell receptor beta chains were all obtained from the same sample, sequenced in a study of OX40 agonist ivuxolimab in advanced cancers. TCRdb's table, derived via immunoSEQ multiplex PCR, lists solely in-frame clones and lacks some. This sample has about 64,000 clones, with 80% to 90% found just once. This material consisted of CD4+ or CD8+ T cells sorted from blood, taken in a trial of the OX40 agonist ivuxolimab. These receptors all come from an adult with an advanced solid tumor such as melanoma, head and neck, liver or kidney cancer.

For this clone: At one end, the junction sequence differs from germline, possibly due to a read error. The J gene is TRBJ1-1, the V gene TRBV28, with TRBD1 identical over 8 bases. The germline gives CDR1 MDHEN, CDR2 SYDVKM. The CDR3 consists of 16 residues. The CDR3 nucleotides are TGTGCCAGCAGTCCATTGGGACAGGTAACTTACACTGAAACTTTCTTT. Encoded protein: CASSPLGQVTYTETFF.

The CDR3 spells CASSEWQPYQPQHF. The CDR3 DNA reads TGTGCCAGCAGTGAATGGCAGCCCTATCAGCCCCAGCATTTT. The gene calls are TRBV6-1 and TRBJ1-5; D remains ambiguous. V was cut by 2 bases and J by 5 bases, with 10 bases left in between. The CDR3 runs 14 residues. Germline CDR1 reads MNHNS; CDR2 reads SASEGT.

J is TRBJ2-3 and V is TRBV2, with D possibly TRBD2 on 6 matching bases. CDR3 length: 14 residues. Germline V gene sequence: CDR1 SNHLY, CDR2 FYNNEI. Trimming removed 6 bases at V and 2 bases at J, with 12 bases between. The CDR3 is CASRKGLNTDTQYF. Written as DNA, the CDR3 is TGTGCCAGCAGAAAGGGACTGAACACAGATACGCAGTATTTT.

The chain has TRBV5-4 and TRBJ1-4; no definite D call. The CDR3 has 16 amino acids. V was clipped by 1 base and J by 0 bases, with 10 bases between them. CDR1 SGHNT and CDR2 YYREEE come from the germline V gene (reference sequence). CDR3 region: CASSLLGSSTNEKLFF. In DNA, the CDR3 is TGTGCCAGCAGCTTGTTGGGCAGCTCAACTAATGAAAAACTGTTTTTT.

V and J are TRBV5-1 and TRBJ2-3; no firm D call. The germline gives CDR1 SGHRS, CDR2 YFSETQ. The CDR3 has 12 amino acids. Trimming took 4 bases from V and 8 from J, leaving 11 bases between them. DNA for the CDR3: TGCGCCAGCAGCCCGGACCGAGGTACGCAGTATTTT. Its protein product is CASSPDRGTQYF.

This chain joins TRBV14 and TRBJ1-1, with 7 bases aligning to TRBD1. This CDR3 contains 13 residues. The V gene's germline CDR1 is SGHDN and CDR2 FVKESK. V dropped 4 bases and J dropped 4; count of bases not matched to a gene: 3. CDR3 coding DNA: TGTGCCAGCAGCCTACAGGGGATCACTGAAGCTTTCTTT. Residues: CASSLQGITEAFF.

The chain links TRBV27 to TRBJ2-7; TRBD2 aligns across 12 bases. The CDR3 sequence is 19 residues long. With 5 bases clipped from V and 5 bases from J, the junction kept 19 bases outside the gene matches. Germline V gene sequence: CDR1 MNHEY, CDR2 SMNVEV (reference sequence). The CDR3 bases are TGTGCCAGCAGTCCCCGGGCAGGGGACTGGACTAGCGGGACCCACGAGCAGTACTTC. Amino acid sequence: CASSPRAGDWTSGTHEQYF.

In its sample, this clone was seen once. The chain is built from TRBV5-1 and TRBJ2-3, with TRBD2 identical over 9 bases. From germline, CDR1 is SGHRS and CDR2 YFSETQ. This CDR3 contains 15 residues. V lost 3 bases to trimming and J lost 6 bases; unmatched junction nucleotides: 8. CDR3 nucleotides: TGCGCCAGCAGCTCGACGGGGCGGGAGGGGGATACGCAGTATTTT. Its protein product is CASSSTGREGDTQYF.

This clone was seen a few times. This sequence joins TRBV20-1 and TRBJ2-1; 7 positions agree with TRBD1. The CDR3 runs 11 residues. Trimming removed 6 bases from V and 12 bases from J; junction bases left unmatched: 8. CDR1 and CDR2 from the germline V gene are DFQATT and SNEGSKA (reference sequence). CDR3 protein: CSAYDRVGQFF. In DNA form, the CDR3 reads TGCAGTGCATACGACAGGGTAGGGCAGTTCTTC.

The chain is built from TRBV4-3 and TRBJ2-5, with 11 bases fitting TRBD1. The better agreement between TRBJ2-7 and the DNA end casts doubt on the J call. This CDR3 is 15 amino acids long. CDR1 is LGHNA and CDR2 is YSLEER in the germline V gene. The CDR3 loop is CASSERTGGLYEQYF. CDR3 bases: TGCGCCAGCAGCGAACGGACAGGGGGCCTCTACGAGCAGTACTTC.

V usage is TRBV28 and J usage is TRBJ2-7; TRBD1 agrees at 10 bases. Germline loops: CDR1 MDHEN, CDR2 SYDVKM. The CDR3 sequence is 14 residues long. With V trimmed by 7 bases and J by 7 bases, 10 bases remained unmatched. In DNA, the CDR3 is TGTGCCAGCACCCAAAGGGACAGGGGTAAAGAGCAGTACTTC. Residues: CASTQRDRGKEQYF. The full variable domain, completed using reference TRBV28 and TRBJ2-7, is DVKVTQSSRYLVKRTGEKVFLECVQDMDHENMFWYRQDPGLGLRLIYFSYDVKMKEKGDIPEGYSVSREKKERFSLILESASTNQTSMYLCASTQRDRGKEQYFGPGTRLTVT.

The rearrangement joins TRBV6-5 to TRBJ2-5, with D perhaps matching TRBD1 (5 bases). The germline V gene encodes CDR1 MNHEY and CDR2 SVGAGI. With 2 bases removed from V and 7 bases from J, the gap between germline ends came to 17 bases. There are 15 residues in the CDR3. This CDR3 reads CASSYMRWGRGTQYF. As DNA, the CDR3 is TGTGCCAGCAGTTACATGCGGTGGGGAAGGGGGACCCAGTACTTC.

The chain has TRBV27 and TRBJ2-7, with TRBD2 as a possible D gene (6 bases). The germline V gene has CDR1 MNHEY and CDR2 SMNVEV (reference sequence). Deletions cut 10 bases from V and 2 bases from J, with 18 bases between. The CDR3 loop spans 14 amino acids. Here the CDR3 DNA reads TGTGCCAAATCGGAGCCAGCGGGCGCCTACGAGCAGTACTTC. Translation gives CAKSEPAGAYEQYF.

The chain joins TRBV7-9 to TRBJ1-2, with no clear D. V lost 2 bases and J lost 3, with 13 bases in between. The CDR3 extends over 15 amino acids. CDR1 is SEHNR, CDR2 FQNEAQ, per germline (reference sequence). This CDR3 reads CASSLIQARYYGYTF. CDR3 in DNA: TGTGCCAGCAGCTTAATCCAGGCGCGGTACTATGGCTACACCTTC.